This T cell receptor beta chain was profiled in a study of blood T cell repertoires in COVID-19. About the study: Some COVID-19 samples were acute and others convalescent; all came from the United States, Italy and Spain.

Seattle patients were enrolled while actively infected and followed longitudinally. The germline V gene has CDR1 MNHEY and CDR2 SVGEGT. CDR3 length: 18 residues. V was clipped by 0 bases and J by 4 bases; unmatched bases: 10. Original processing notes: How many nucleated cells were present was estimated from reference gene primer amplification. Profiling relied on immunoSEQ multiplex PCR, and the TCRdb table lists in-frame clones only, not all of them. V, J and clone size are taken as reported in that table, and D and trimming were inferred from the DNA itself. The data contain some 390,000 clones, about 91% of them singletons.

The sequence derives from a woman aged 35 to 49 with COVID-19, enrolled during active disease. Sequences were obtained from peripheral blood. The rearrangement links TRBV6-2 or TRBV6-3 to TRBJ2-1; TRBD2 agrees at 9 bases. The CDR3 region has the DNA TGTGCCAGCAGTTACTCGATTCCTAGCGGGATCGTGTACAATGAGCAGTTCTTC. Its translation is CASSYSIPSGIVYNEQFF.